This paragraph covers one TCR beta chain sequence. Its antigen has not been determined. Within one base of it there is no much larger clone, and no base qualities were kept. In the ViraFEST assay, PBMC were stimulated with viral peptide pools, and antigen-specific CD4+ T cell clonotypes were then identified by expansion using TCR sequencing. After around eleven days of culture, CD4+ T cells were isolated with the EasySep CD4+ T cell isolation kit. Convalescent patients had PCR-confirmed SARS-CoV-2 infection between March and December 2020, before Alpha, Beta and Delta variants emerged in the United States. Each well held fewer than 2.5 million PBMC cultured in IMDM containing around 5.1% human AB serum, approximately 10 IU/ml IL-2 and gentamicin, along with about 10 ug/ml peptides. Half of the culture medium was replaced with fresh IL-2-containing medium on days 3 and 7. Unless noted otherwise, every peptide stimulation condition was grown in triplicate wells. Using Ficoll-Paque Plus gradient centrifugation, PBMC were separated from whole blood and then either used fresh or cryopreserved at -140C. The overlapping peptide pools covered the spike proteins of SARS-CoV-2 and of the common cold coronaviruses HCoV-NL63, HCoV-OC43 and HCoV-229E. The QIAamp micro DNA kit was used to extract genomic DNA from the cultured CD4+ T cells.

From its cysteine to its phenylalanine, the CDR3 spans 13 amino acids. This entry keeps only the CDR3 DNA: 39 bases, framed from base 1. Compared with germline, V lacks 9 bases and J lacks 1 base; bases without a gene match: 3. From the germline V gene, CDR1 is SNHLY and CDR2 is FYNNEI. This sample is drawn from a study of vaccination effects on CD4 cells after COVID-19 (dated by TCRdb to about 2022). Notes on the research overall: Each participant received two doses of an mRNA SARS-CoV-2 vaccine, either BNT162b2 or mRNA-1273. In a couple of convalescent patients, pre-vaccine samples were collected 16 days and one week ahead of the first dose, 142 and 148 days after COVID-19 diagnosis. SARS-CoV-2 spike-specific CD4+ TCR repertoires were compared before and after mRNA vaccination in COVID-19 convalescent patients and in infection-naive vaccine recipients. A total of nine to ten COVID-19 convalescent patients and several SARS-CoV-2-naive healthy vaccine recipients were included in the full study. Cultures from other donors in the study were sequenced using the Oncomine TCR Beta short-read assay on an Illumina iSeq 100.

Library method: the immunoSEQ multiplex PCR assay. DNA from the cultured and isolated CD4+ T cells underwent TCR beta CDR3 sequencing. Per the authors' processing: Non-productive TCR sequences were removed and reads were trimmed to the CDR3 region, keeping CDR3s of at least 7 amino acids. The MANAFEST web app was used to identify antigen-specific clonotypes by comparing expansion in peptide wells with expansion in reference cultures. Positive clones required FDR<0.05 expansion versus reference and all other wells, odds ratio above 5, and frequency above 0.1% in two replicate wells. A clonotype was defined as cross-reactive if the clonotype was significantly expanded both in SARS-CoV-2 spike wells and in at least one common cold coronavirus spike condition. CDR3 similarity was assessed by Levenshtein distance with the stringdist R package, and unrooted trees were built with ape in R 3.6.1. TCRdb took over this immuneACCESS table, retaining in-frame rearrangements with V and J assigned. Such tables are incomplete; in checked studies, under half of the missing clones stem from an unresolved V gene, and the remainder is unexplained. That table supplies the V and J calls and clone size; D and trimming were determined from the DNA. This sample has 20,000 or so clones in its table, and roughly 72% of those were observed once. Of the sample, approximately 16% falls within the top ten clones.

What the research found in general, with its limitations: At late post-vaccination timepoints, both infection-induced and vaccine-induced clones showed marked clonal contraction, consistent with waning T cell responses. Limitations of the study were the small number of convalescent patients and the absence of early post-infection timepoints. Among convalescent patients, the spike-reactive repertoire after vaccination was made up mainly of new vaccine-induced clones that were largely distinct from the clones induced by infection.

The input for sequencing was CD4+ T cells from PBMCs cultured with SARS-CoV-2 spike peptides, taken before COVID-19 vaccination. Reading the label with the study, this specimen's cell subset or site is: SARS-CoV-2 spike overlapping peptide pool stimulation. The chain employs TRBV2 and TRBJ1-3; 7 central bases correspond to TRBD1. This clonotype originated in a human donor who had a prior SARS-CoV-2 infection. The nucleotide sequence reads TGTGCCAGTCGGACAGGATCTGGAAACACCATATATTTT. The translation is CASRTGSGNTIYF.